Following are 29 T cell receptor beta chains from one sample sequenced in a study of T cell responses to AZD1222 COVID-19 vaccine. TCRdb's table, derived via immunoSEQ multiplex PCR, lists solely in-frame clones and lacks some. The sample has roughly 120,000 clones, about 90% seen once. The sample consisted of peripheral blood, taken on day 0 of AZD1222 vaccination. These receptors all come from an adult in good health.

The chain uses TRBV4-2 and TRBJ2-2; D may correspond to TRBD1 or TRBD2 (5 bases each). Germline V CDR1 and CDR2: LGHNA, YNFKEQ. The V end lost 8 bases, the J end lost 3 bases, and 13 bases lay between the germline ends. The CDR3 sequence is 14 residues long. The CDR3 DNA follows: TGTGCCAGCGAGAGGGGTTTAGACACCGGGGAGCTGTTTTTT. Protein product: CASERGLDTGELFF.

The chain uses TRBV20-1 and TRBJ1-5, with D unclear. The germline gives CDR1 DFQATT, CDR2 SNEGSKA (reference sequence). V was shortened by 3 bases and J by 6 bases, with 15 bases between the two germline ends. The CDR3 runs 14 residues. The CDR3 coding sequence is TGCAGTGCTAGTGGTACGGCTCAAAGTCAGCCCCAGCATTTT. It yields the protein CSASGTAQSQPQHF.

The genes are TRBV4-2 and TRBJ2-2, with 7 bases fitting TRBD2. Per germline, CDR1 LGHNA and CDR2 YNFKEQ. CDR3 length: 14 amino acids. V lost 3 bases to trimming and J lost 6 bases; unmatched junction nucleotides: 4. This CDR3 is CASSHTGLAGELFF. CDR3 nucleotides: TGTGCCAGCAGCCATACCGGACTAGCCGGGGAGCTGTTTTTT.

The chain uses TRBV3-1 (or the pseudogene TRBV3-2) and TRBJ1-5, with D perhaps matching TRBD1 (5 bases). Trimming pared 3 bases from V and 7 bases from J, leaving 10 bases between. This CDR3 has 13 amino acids. Germline loops: CDR1 LGHDT, CDR2 YNNKEL (reference sequence). The CDR3 DNA sequence: TGTGCCAGCAGCCAGGACACCAGCCAGCCCCAGCATTTT. Its protein product is CASSQDTSQPQHF.

J is TRBJ1-5 and V is TRBV2; perhaps TRBD1 as D (5 bases). V shed 2 bases and J shed 1 base, with 9 bases lying between them. The CDR3 length is 15 residues. The germline CDR1 and CDR2 sequences are SNHLY and FYNNEI. This chain's CDR3 is CASSEFQGSNQPQHF. The CDR3 DNA follows: TGTGCCAGCAGTGAATTCCAGGGAAGCAATCAGCCCCAGCATTTT.

This sequence joins TRBV15 and TRBJ1-3, with D hard to call. The V gene's germline CDR1 is LNHNV and CDR2 YYDKDF (reference sequence). Trimming took off 8 bases at V and 4 bases at J, with 12 bases between the two ends. The CDR3 sequence is 13 residues long. CDR3 coding DNA: TGTGCCACCGGAGGCTGGTTGGGAAACACCATATATTTT. It specifies CATGGWLGNTIYF.

The chain recombines TRBV14 with TRBJ1-6; D is possibly TRBD1 (5 bases). V shed 1 base and J shed 7 bases, with 17 bases lying between them. Germline values: CDR1 SGHDN, CDR2 FVKESK. The CDR3 contains 17 residues. The CDR3 DNA is TGTGCCAGCAGCCAAGGCGTCCCGGGACTGTCCAATTCACCCCTCCACTTT. It codes for CASSQGVPGLSNSPLHF.

This clone was found a few times. The CDR3, as DNA: TGTGCCAGCAGCCGGACTAGCGGGAGACAAGAGACCCAGTACTTC. It yields the protein CASSRTSGRQETQYF. The V call is TRBV5-6, the J call TRBJ2-5, with 13 bases identical to TRBD2. Per germline, CDR1 SGHDT and CDR2 YYEEEE. V was clipped by 4 bases and J by 2 bases; unmatched bases: 2. The CDR3 is 15 amino acids.

The genes are TRBV7-2 and TRBJ2-3; D is unclear. In germline, CDR1 is SGHTA, CDR2 FQGNSA. CDR3 length: 13 residues. Trimming removed 4 bases from V and 4 bases from J, with 9 bases in between. CDR3 in amino acids: CASSYFSSDTQYF. The DNA of the CDR3 is TGTGCCAGCAGCTACTTCTCCTCAGATACGCAGTATTTT.

The sample holds a few counts of this clone. V usage is TRBV23-1 and J usage is TRBJ1-2, with 7 positions matching TRBD1. TRBV23-1 is an ORF; its function is uncertain. The CDR3 contains 14 residues. V shed 8 bases, J shed 4 bases, and the junction held 10 bases outside the gene matches. The CDR3 DNA reads as TGCGCCAGCGGGCCAGGGGGACGGAGCTATGGCTACACCTTC. Amino acid sequence: CASGPGGRSYGYTF.

The V gene is TRBV9, the J gene TRBJ2-1; a possible D gene is TRBD2 (7 bases). The V gene lost 4 bases and the J gene lost 9 bases, with 20 bases spanning the gap. CDR1 is SGDLS, CDR2 YYNGEE, per germline. The CDR3 is 15 amino acids. CDR3 sequence (DNA): TGTGCCAGCAGCCCCGGGGGGCGGGAGCACGGTGAGCAGTTCTTC. It codes for CASSPGGREHGEQFF.

The V gene is TRBV6-5, the J gene TRBJ2-5, with D possibly TRBD2 on 5 matching bases. The germline V gene has CDR1 MNHEY and CDR2 SVGAGI. The CDR3 covers 15 residues. V was cut by 7 bases and J by 5 bases, with 20 bases left in between. CDR3 in DNA: TGTGCCAGCACCCCTTTGAGGGATGCGATGGAGACCCAGTACTTC. Its protein product is CASTPLRDAMETQYF.

This clone was detected once. This sequence joins TRBV6-5 and TRBJ1-1, with 7 positions matching TRBD1. V was pared by 0 bases and J by 7 bases, with 5 bases of the junction left unmatched. CDR3 length: 14 amino acids. Germline assignment: CDR1 MNHEY and CDR2 SVGAGI. The DNA for the CDR3 is TGTGCCAGCAGTTACTCCGGGACAGCGGGTGAAGCTTTCTTT. Amino acids: CASSYSGTAGEAFF.

The rearrangement joins TRBV10-3 to TRBJ2-1; 8 positions agree with TRBD2. V was pared by 2 bases and J by 7 bases, with 13 bases of the junction left unmatched. CDR3 length: 17 residues. The germline gives CDR1 ENHRY, CDR2 SYGVKD. The CDR3 DNA sequence: TGTGCCATCAGTGAGAGAGAAGCGGGAGCTCCCCCTAATGAGCAGTTCTTC. This sequence encodes CAISEREAGAPPNEQFF.

The chain couples TRBV12-5 to TRBJ2-7; tentatively, D is TRBD1 (6 bases). V shed 2 bases and J shed 4 bases, with 9 bases lying between them. Germline assignment: CDR1 LGHNT and CDR2 FRNRAP. The CDR3 is 13 amino acids. Written as DNA, the CDR3 is TGTGCTAGTGGTTTGTCTACAGGGTACGAGCAGTACTTC. It translates to CASGLSTGYEQYF.

This chain connects TRBV7-9 to TRBJ2-1; 7 bases map to TRBD1. This CDR3 comprises 13 residues. The V gene end was trimmed by 8 bases and the J gene end by 8 bases; junction bases not matched to a gene: 9. The germline CDR1 and CDR2 sequences are SEHNR and FQNEAQ (reference sequence). CDR3 amino acids: CASLVTGADEQFF. The CDR3 region has the DNA TGTGCCAGCCTCGTTACAGGGGCGGATGAGCAGTTCTTC.

Only one count was recorded for this clone. The chain recombines TRBV6-1 with TRBJ1-1; no definite D call. The CDR3 consists of 13 residues. Between the trimmed V and J ends, which lost 0 bases and 7 bases, there was a span of 9 bases. In germline, CDR1 is MNHNS, CDR2 SASEGT. Written as DNA, the CDR3 is TGTGCCAGCAGTGAAGCTTGGAGCGGTGAAGCTTTCTTT. Protein: CASSEAWSGEAFF.

The chain joins TRBV24-1 to TRBJ2-5; the D is unclear. The germline CDR1 and CDR2 sequences are KGHDR and SFDVKD. The CDR3 length is 12 residues. V was shortened by 9 bases and J by 5 bases, with 12 bases between the two germline ends. The CDR3 nucleotides read TGTGCCACCTCGGGCCTCCGGGAGACCCAGTACTTC. Its protein product is CATSGLRETQYF.

J is TRBJ2-1 and V is TRBV6-2 or TRBV6-3, with no clear D. The CDR3 length is 18 residues. The germline V gene encodes CDR1 MNHEY and CDR2 SVGEGT. Deletions cut 7 bases from V and 4 bases from J, with 26 bases between. The CDR3 DNA follows: TGTGCCAGCACCCCACTTTATCATCGTCGAGTAGGATACAATGAGCAGTTCTTC. It yields the protein CASTPLYHRRVGYNEQFF.

A single count supports this clone. V is TRBV19 and J is TRBJ1-6; D unresolved. This CDR3 has 13 amino acids. Germline CDR1 reads LNHDA; CDR2 reads SQIVND (reference sequence). V was pared by 5 bases and J by 7 bases, with 9 bases between. The CDR3: CASSLQNNSPLHF. The CDR3 nucleotides read TGTGCCAGTAGTCTACAGAACAATTCACCCCTCCACTTT. The whole variable domain, filled in from reference TRBV19 and TRBJ1-6, reads DGGITQSPKYLFRKEGQNVTLSCEQNLNHDAMYWYRQDPGQGLRLIYYSQIVNDFQKGDIAEGYSVSREKKESFPLTVTSAQKNPTAFYLCASSLQNNSPLHFGNGTRLTVT.

The rearrangement uses TRBV7-9 and TRBJ2-7; 9 nucleotides agree with TRBD1. CDR3 size: 14 residues. Germline V gives CDR1 SEHNR, CDR2 FQNEAQ (reference sequence). J was trimmed by 3 bases and V by 2 bases; bases with no gene match: 2. The CDR3 sequence is CASSLWGQGYEQYF. The DNA for the CDR3 is TGTGCCAGCAGCTTATGGGGACAGGGCTACGAGCAGTACTTC.

CDR3 protein: CSVAPGLKNTEAFF. CDR3 in DNA: TGCAGCGTTGCACCGGGACTCAAGAACACTGAAGCTTTCTTT. The chain is built from TRBV29-1 and TRBJ1-1; tentative D call: TRBD1 (5 bases). The germline gives CDR1 SQVTM, CDR2 ANQGSEA. This CDR3 region has 14 residues. The germline V and J ends were trimmed by 4 bases and 1 base, with 13 bases remaining between them. The full variable domain, its missing parts supplied by reference TRBV29-1 and TRBJ1-1, is SAVISQKPSRDICQRGTSLTIQCQVDSQVTMMFWYRQQPGQSLTLIATANQGSEATYESGFVIDKFPISRPNLTFSTLTVSNMSPEDSSIYLCSVAPGLKNTEAFFGQGTRLTVV.

The chain is built from TRBV24-1 and TRBJ2-3; 8 bases align to TRBD2. V trimming: 10 bases; J trimming: 4 bases; junction bases outside the gene matches: 9. Germline-derived CDR1 and CDR2 are KGHDR and SFDVKD. The CDR3 runs to 14 residues. DNA of the CDR3: TGTGCCACTGGCCCGGGGGGGCAGTCAGATACGCAGTATTTT. Translated: CATGPGGQSDTQYF.

The chain carries TRBV6-5 and TRBJ1-2; TRBD1 might be the D (6 bases). The germline V and J ends were trimmed by 2 bases and 4 bases, with 8 bases remaining between them. The CDR3 loop spans 13 amino acids. The germline V gene encodes CDR1 MNHEY and CDR2 SVGAGI. CDR3 DNA: TGTGCCAGCAGTTACGACAGGTTCTATGGCTACACCTTC. This codes for CASSYDRFYGYTF.

The chain is built from TRBV18 and TRBJ1-3, with D possibly TRBD1 on 5 matching bases. V lost 2 bases and J lost 6, with 8 bases in between. This CDR3 comprises 13 residues. Germline loops: CDR1 KGHSH, CDR2 LQKENI. Here the CDR3 reads CASSPSGENTIYF. The CDR3 nucleotides are TGTGCCAGCTCACCATCGGGGGAAAACACCATATATTTT. Variable domain in full (rest from reference TRBV18 and TRBJ1-3): NAGVMQNPRHLVRRRGQEARLRCSPMKGHSHVYWYRQLPEEGLKFMVYLQKENIIDESGMPKERFSAEFPKEGPSILRIQQVVRGDSAAYFCASSPSGENTIYFGEGSWLTVV.

The genes are TRBV4-3 and TRBJ1-1; TRBD1 might be the D (6 bases). Trimming took off 6 bases at V and 3 bases at J, with 17 bases between the two ends. Germline CDR1 LGHNA, CDR2 YSLEER. The CDR3 has 15 amino acids. The DNA of the CDR3 is TGCGCCAGCAGGTGGTGGGGGGCTAGGGACACTGAAGCTTTCTTT. Translation gives CASRWWGARDTEAFF.

V usage is TRBV7-2 and J usage is TRBJ2-7; D uncertain. CDR3 length: 12 residues. CDR1 and CDR2 from the germline V gene are SGHTA and FQGNSA. V was cut by 5 bases and J by 6 bases, with 11 bases left in between. The CDR3 sequence is CASSDVAAEQYF. CDR3 nucleotides: TGTGCCAGCAGCGATGTCGCCGCCGAGCAGTACTTC.

This clone was seen only once. The chain recombines TRBV6-2 or TRBV6-3 with TRBJ2-5; 11 bases match TRBD2. The germline V gene has CDR1 MNHEY and CDR2 SVGEGT. There are 16 residues in the CDR3. The V gene end was trimmed by 6 bases and the J gene end by 3 bases; junction bases not matched to a gene: 9. This chain's CDR3 is CASSHPGLAVKETQYF. In DNA, the CDR3 is TGTGCCAGCAGCCACCCGGGACTAGCGGTTAAAGAGACCCAGTACTTC.

This chain connects TRBV21-1 to TRBJ1-1; TRBD1, the table's D call, lacks a check against the DNA. TRBV21-1 constitutes a pseudogene. CDR3 size: 15 residues. CDR3 DNA: TGTGCCAGCAGCATGCGATACAGGGCGAACACTGAAGCTTTCTTT. Translated, it gives CASSMRYRANTEAFF.